Each of the 28 T cell receptor beta chains below was sequenced from the same sample in a study of shared clonotypes between healthy human individuals. Only in-frame clones appear in the TCRdb table, and some are missing; sequencing was by immunoSEQ multiplex PCR. The table has 2 million to 2.5 million clones, roughly 95% seen once; the top ten hold around 0.13%. Input material: naive CD4+ T cells sorted from blood. The subset: CD45RA+ positively selected. Receptor source: a man between 18 and 35 years old in good health.

This chain connects TRBV7-2 to TRBJ2-3; D call uncertain. Germline loops: CDR1 SGHTA, CDR2 FQGNSA. CDR3 length: 12 amino acids. Trimming took 3 bases from V and 3 from J, leaving 4 bases between them. CDR3 protein: CASSFQTDTQYF. In nucleotides, the CDR3 is TGTGCCAGCAGCTTTCAGACAGATACGCAGTATTTT.

Only a few counts were recorded for this clone. Other nucleotide sequences in the sample specify the same CDR3. This sequence joins TRBV5-1 and TRBJ2-3; the D gene is possibly TRBD1 (5 bases). V gave up 0 bases and J gave up 1 base, with 6 bases separating them. The CDR3 extends over 14 amino acids. Germline CDR1 is SGHRS and CDR2 is YFSETQ. The CDR3, as DNA: TGCGCCAGCAGCTTGGAAGGGGGCACAGATACGCAGTATTTT. This sequence encodes CASSLEGGTDTQYF.

CDR3 bases: TGCGCCAGCAGCTTGGATCCGGCTAGCTCCTACGAGCAGTACTTC. Amino acid sequence: CASSLDPASSYEQYF. This sequence joins TRBV5-1 and TRBJ2-7; D is unclear. This CDR3 region has 15 residues. CDR1 is SGHRS and CDR2 is YFSETQ in the germline V gene. The V end was cut by 0 bases, the J end by 0 bases, with 10 bases between.

The chain recombines TRBV29-1 with TRBJ2-7, with TRBD1 as a possible D gene (7 bases). CDR1 is SQVTM and CDR2 is ANQGSEA in the germline V gene. The CDR3 contains 15 residues. The germline V and J ends were trimmed by 3 bases and 7 bases, with 22 bases remaining between them. This chain's CDR3 is CSVDRDRLFGGEQYF. The CDR3 DNA reads as TGCAGCGTTGACCGGGACAGACTTTTCGGAGGGGAGCAGTACTTC.

The gene calls are TRBV6-1 and TRBJ1-1; D remains unclear. The V gene's germline CDR1 is MNHNS and CDR2 SASEGT. This CDR3 has 13 amino acids. V lost 7 bases, J lost 5 bases, and 14 bases lay in between. The CDR3 here is CASTRAEGTEAFF. CDR3 sequence (DNA): TGTGCCAGCACTCGAGCAGAAGGGACTGAAGCTTTCTTT.

The CDR3, as DNA: TGCGCCAGCAGCTTGGCCCCTGGGAGCGGGACCATTAACACCGGGGAGCTGTTTTTT. It yields the protein CASSLAPGSGTINTGELFF. The J gene is TRBJ2-2, the V gene TRBV5-1; 7 bases are a match to TRBD2. This CDR3 comprises 19 residues. Germline CDR1 reads SGHRS; CDR2 reads YFSETQ. The V and J ends lost 0 bases and 2 bases, in that order; junction bases with no gene match: 13. The complete variable domain, with remaining parts taken from reference TRBV5-1 and TRBJ2-2, reads KAGVTQTPRYLIKTRGQQVTLSCSPISGHRSVSWYQQTPGQGLQFLFEYFSETQRNKGNFPGRFSGRQFSNSRSEMNVSTLELGDSALYLCASSLAPGSGTINTGELFFGEGSRLTVL.

This clone was seen just once. The rearrangement joins TRBV27 to TRBJ1-2; D may be TRBD1 (6 bases). This CDR3 has 15 residues. The V and J ends lost 4 bases and 4 bases respectively, with 16 bases between them. Germline-derived CDR1 and CDR2 are MNHEY and SMNVEV (reference sequence). The CDR3 nucleotides are TGTGCCAGCAGTTCCTCCGCGGGGGCGACCTATGGCTACACCTTC. Residues: CASSSSAGATYGYTF.

This clone was detected once. The rearrangement uses TRBV5-4 and TRBJ2-2, with D perhaps given as TRBD1 or TRBD2 (5 bases each). CDR1 SGHNT and CDR2 YYREEE come from the germline V gene (reference sequence). Trimming took 4 bases from V and 5 from J, leaving 15 bases between them. CDR3 length equals 15 residues. The CDR3 is CASSPLGGGTGELFF. CDR3 coding DNA: TGTGCCAGCAGCCCGCTTGGGGGTGGTACCGGGGAGCTGTTTTTT. The full variable domain, its missing parts supplied by reference TRBV5-4 and TRBJ2-2, is ETGVTQSPTHLIKTRGQQVTLRCSSQSGHNTVSWYQQALGQGPQFIFQYYREEENGRGNFPPRFSGLQFPNYSSELNVNALELDDSALYLCASSPLGGGTGELFFGEGSRLTVL.

V is TRBV10-3 and J is TRBJ2-5; D is unclear. The end of the DNA aligns better with TRBJ2-7, so the J call may be wrong. This CDR3 contains 11 residues. Germline V gene lookup returns CDR1 ENHRY and CDR2 SYGVKD. CDR3 loop: CAISRGYEQYF. The DNA of the CDR3 is TGTGCCATCAGTCGCGGCTACGAGCAGTACTTC.

The chain carries TRBV30 and TRBJ2-5, with D possibly TRBD1 on 6 matching bases. Looked up from germline, CDR1 is GTSNPN and CDR2 is SVGIG (reference sequence). The CDR3 has 16 amino acids. Trimming left V 3 bases short and J 3 bases short, with 20 bases between. CDR3 coding DNA: TGTGCCTGGAGATCGTCCTACCAGGACAGAGAAGAGACCCAGTACTTC. Residues: CAWRSSYQDREETQYF.

The genes are TRBV19 and TRBJ2-2, with D possibly being TRBD1 (6 bases). CDR3 length equals 15 residues. The ends were cut back, 5 bases at V and 6 bases at J, with 16 bases in the middle. The germline CDR1 and CDR2 sequences are LNHDA and SQIVND (reference sequence). The CDR3 spells CASSPTGWMAGELFF. The CDR3 DNA sequence: TGTGCCAGTAGTCCCACAGGGTGGATGGCCGGGGAGCTGTTTTTT.

This clone appeared a single time. The chain is built from TRBV7-8 and TRBJ2-5; TRBD2 agrees at 8 bases. This CDR3 spans 15 amino acids. V trimming: 4 bases; J trimming: 0 bases; junction bases outside the gene matches: 4. The germline V gene has CDR1 SGHVS and CDR2 FQNEAQ. In DNA form, the CDR3 reads TGTGCCAGCAGCTCGGGACTAGTGTACCAAGAGACCCAGTACTTC. Protein: CASSSGLVYQETQYF.

This chain uses TRBV4-2 with TRBJ2-7, with D possibly being TRBD2 (5 bases). Trimming took off 2 bases at V and 3 bases at J, with 14 bases between the two ends. Germline CDR1 and CDR2: LGHNA and YNFKEQ. CDR3 length equals 15 residues. The DNA for the CDR3 is TGTGCCAGCAGCCAACCGGGAACTAACAACTACGAGCAGTACTTC. This codes for CASSQPGTNNYEQYF.

Regarding this clone: Other DNA sequences of this sample code for an identical CDR3. The rearrangement joins TRBV5-1 to TRBJ2-2, with unresolved D. There are 14 residues in the CDR3. V was cut by 0 bases and J by 2 bases, with 5 bases left in between. CDR1 SGHRS and CDR2 YFSETQ come from the germline V gene. The CDR3 loop is CASSLEPNTGELFF. CDR3 DNA: TGCGCCAGCAGCTTGGAACCCAACACCGGGGAGCTGTTTTTT.

The chain is built from TRBV2 and TRBJ2-5; D is possibly TRBD1 (6 bases). The V end lost 7 bases, the J end lost 2 bases, and 14 bases lay between the germline ends. Germline assignment: CDR1 SNHLY and CDR2 FYNNEI. This CDR3 has 14 amino acids. CDR3 loop: CASIAQGIQETQYF. In nucleotides, the CDR3 is TGTGCCAGCATTGCACAGGGTATTCAAGAGACCCAGTACTTC.

This chain connects TRBV2 to TRBJ1-5, with 9 bases aligning to TRBD1. The CDR3 covers 13 residues. In germline, CDR1 is SNHLY, CDR2 FYNNEI. Trimming cost V 6 bases and J 9 bases; bases outside gene matches: 6. The CDR3 DNA follows: TGTGCCAGCAGCCCGACAGGGGGTGGGCCCCAGCATTTT. Translation: CASSPTGGGPQHF. Combining the CDR3 with reference TRBV2 and TRBJ1-5 gives the whole variable domain EPEVTQTPSHQVTQMGQEVILRCVPISNHLYFYWYRQILGQKVEFLVSFYNNEISEKSEIFDDQFSVERPDGSNFTLKIRSTKLEDSAMYFCASSPTGGGPQHFGDGTRLSIL.

The rearrangement joins TRBV7-2 to TRBJ1-2; no definite D call. Germline V gene sequence: CDR1 SGHTA, CDR2 FQGNSA. The CDR3 runs to 15 residues. Trimming cost V 1 base and J 2 bases, with 11 bases left between them. CDR3 residues: CASSLEAGPNYGYTF. The CDR3 region has the DNA TGTGCCAGCAGCTTAGAAGCGGGCCCGAACTATGGCTACACCTTC.

The chain has TRBV11-2 and TRBJ2-7, with D possibly being TRBD1 or TRBD2 (5 bases each). V was cut by 5 bases and J by 0 bases, with 14 bases left in between. The CDR3 is made up of 15 amino acids. Germline V gives CDR1 SGHAT, CDR2 FQNNGV. The CDR3 nucleotides read TGTGCCAGCAGCCCAGCGTCGGGGCCCTCCTACGAGCAGTACTTC. Protein sequence: CASSPASGPSYEQYF.

The gene calls are TRBV5-1 and TRBJ2-3; 7 bases agree with TRBD2. CDR3 length: 16 amino acids. Germline trimming cut 0 bases from V and 4 bases from J; bases unmatched to any gene: 8. The germline V gene has CDR1 SGHRS and CDR2 YFSETQ. In nucleotides, the CDR3 is TGCGCCAGCAGCTTGGCCGGCGGGAGTGTCGCAGATACGCAGTATTTT. As protein: CASSLAGGSVADTQYF.

The V gene is TRBV13, the J gene TRBJ2-7; D is possibly TRBD2 (5 bases). Germline CDR1 is PRHDT and CDR2 is FYEKMQ (reference sequence). The length of the CDR3 is 15 residues. V was pared by 1 base and J by 7 bases, with 17 bases between. DNA for the CDR3: TGTGCCAGCAGCTTAGACCCATCTAGACCGGGGGAGCAGTACTTC. Amino acids: CASSLDPSRPGEQYF.

The chain links TRBV5-1 to TRBJ2-1; tentative D call: TRBD2 (5 bases). Germline assignment: CDR1 SGHRS and CDR2 YFSETQ. The CDR3 covers 14 residues. V lost 0 bases to trimming and J lost 8 bases, with 12 bases between them. CDR3 nucleotide sequence: TGCGCCAGCAGCTTGGGGCCGGGATCCGATGAGCAGTTCTTC. Translating it yields CASSLGPGSDEQFF.

About this clone itself: An end of the junction differs from the germline gene, which may be a read error. The J gene is TRBJ1-2, the V gene TRBV7-2; 7 positions agree with TRBD1. This CDR3 has 14 residues. Germline loops: CDR1 SGHTA, CDR2 FQGNSA. CDR3: CASSRSNPGGGVHF. In nucleotides, the CDR3 is TGTGCCAGCAGCAGATCAAACCCAGGGGGTGGGGTGCACTTC. Full variable domain (missing parts from reference TRBV7-2 and TRBJ1-2): GAGVSQSPSNKVTEKGKDVELRCDPISGHTALYWYRQSLGQGLEFLIYFQGNSAPDKSGLPSDRFSAERTGGSVSTLTIQRTQQEDSAVYLCASSRSNPGGGVHFGSGTRLTVV.

A remark on this clone: Distinct nucleotide sequences in the sample also encode this CDR3. V gene TRBV28 combines with J gene TRBJ1-2, with D hard to call. The CDR3 consists of 13 residues. Looked up from germline, CDR1 is MDHEN and CDR2 is SYDVKM. The V and J ends lost 3 bases and 4 bases respectively, with 9 bases between them. The DNA of the CDR3 is TGTGCCAGCAGTTTTAGGGAGAGCTATGGCTACACCTTC. Protein: CASSFRESYGYTF.

As DNA, the CDR3 is TGCGCCAGCAGCCAACGGGACAACCAGGGGGCTACGCAGTATTTT. Its translation: CASSQRDNQGATQYF. The chain uses TRBV4-1 and TRBJ2-3; 8 nucleotides line up with TRBD1. The CDR3 runs 15 residues. V was pared by 2 bases and J by 8 bases, with 9 bases of the junction left unmatched. Germline CDR1 and CDR2: MGHRA and YSYEKL.

The chain is built from TRBV29-1 and TRBJ1-4; 9 bases map to TRBD1. Per germline, CDR1 SQVTM and CDR2 ANQGSEA. CDR3 length: 13 amino acids. V dropped 7 bases and J dropped 5; count of bases not matched to a gene: 5. CDR3 bases: TGCAGCGCCAACAGGGGGCCCAATGAAAAACTGTTTTTT. Its protein is CSANRGPNEKLFF.

This chain uses TRBV12-5 with TRBJ2-2, with D possibly TRBD2 on 5 matching bases. Trimming removed 2 bases at V and 7 bases at J, with 14 bases between. The CDR3 runs 15 residues. Per germline, CDR1 LGHNT and CDR2 FRNRAP. The CDR3 here is CASGLPLGSGGELFF. The CDR3 bases are TGTGCTAGTGGTTTGCCTCTCGGCAGCGGCGGGGAGCTGTTTTTT.

This clone was detected once. The rearrangement joins TRBV5-1 to TRBJ2-7; 7 bases align to TRBD1. The junction had 7 bases not matched to a gene; V was cut back by 4 bases and J by 3 bases. Germline V gives CDR1 SGHRS, CDR2 YFSETQ. The CDR3 is 14 amino acids. The CDR3 bases are TGCGCCAGCAGCCCGCCGGGACAGCACTACGAGCAGTACTTC. Translating gives CASSPPGQHYEQYF. The variable domain in full, completed from reference TRBV5-1 and TRBJ2-7, reads KAGVTQTPRYLIKTRGQQVTLSCSPISGHRSVSWYQQTPGQGLQFLFEYFSETQRNKGNFPGRFSGRQFSNSRSEMNVSTLELGDSALYLCASSPPGQHYEQYFGPGTRLTVT.

V gene TRBV6-5 combines with J gene TRBJ2-3; TRBD1 agrees at 7 bases. V shed 6 bases and J 4 bases; nucleotides not matched to a gene: 10. CDR3 length: 15 residues. The germline V gene has CDR1 MNHEY and CDR2 SVGAGI. The CDR3 loop is CASSKLRDRADTQYF. CDR3 DNA: TGTGCCAGCAGCAAGCTTCGTGACAGGGCAGATACGCAGTATTTT.